One sample yielded the 15 T cell receptor beta chains listed below, sequenced in a study of T cell responses to AZD1222 COVID-19 vaccine. Sequencing used immunoSEQ multiplex PCR; TCRdb keeps in-frame clones, though not all of them. The sample has some 120,000 clones, around 94% seen once. The sample in question was peripheral blood, obtained on day 0 of AZD1222 vaccination. The receptors come from an adult in good health.

This chain connects TRBV10-3 to TRBJ1-2; perhaps TRBD1 as D (5 bases). There are 16 residues in the CDR3. Trimming took 0 bases from V and 6 from J, leaving 17 bases between them. Germline V gene sequence: CDR1 ENHRY, CDR2 SYGVKD. The CDR3 loop reads CAISESLTGGIDGYTF. The CDR3 nucleotides are TGTGCCATCAGTGAGTCTCTGACGGGGGGTATTGATGGCTACACCTTC.

The CDR3 sequence: CASSNPGTSEHTQYF. Here the CDR3 DNA reads TGTGCCAGCAGCAACCCCGGGACTAGCGAGCATACGCAGTATTTT. This sequence joins TRBV9 and TRBJ2-3, with TRBD2 matching over 10 bases. The germline CDR1 and CDR2 sequences are SGDLS and YYNGEE. This CDR3 comprises 15 residues. The V segment lost 4 bases and the J segment 7 bases; nucleotides outside the gene matches: 9. Looking up the rest from reference TRBV9 and TRBJ2-3 gives the full variable domain: DSGVTQTPKHLITATGQRVTLRCSPRSGDLSVYWYQQSLDQGLQFLIQYYNGEERAKGNILERFSAQQFPDLHSELNLSSLELGDSALYFCASSNPGTSEHTQYFGPGTRLTVL.

This clone was observed once. The rearrangement uses TRBV27 and TRBJ2-7, with D possibly TRBD1 on 6 matching bases. CDR3 length: 12 amino acids. V gave up 7 bases and J gave up 0 bases, with 7 bases separating them. Germline V gene data show CDR1 as MNHEY and CDR2 as SMNVEV (reference sequence). The CDR3 sequence is CASKDSSYEQYF. CDR3 DNA: TGTGCCAGCAAGGACAGCTCCTACGAGCAGTACTTC.

The chain carries TRBV19 and TRBJ2-1; D is tentatively TRBD1 or TRBD2 (5 bases each). The CDR3 has 13 amino acids. Germline values: CDR1 LNHDA, CDR2 SQIVND (reference sequence). V lost 10 bases and J lost 7, with 17 bases in between. The chain's CDR3 is CANSWGSGNEQFF. The CDR3 DNA reads as TGTGCCAACTCATGGGGGTCAGGGAATGAGCAGTTCTTC. Together with reference TRBV19 and TRBJ2-1, the CDR3 gives the full variable domain: DGGITQSPKYLFRKEGQNVTLSCEQNLNHDAMYWYRQDPGQGLRLIYYSQIVNDFQKGDIAEGYSVSREKKESFPLTVTSAQKNPTAFYLCANSWGSGNEQFFGPGTRLTVL.

V usage is TRBV4-1 and J usage is TRBJ1-4; a possible D gene is TRBD1 (6 bases). The V gene lost 0 bases and the J gene lost 8 bases, with 13 bases spanning the gap. The CDR3 is 15 residues long. Per the germline V gene, CDR1 is MGHRA and CDR2 is YSYEKL. The CDR3 is CASSQEWGRYEKLFF. The DNA of the CDR3 is TGCGCCAGCAGCCAAGAGTGGGGGCGGTACGAAAAACTGTTTTTT.

This chain links TRBV18 with TRBJ1-1; the match to TRBD1 covers 7 bases. The germline gives CDR1 KGHSH, CDR2 LQKENI. The V gene end was trimmed by 2 bases and the J gene end by 3 bases; junction bases not matched to a gene: 6. The CDR3 has 15 amino acids. CDR3 sequence (DNA): TGTGCCAGCTCACCAAGACAGGGTCGGGACACTGAAGCTTTCTTT. Its protein product is CASSPRQGRDTEAFF.

The V call is TRBV7-2, the J call TRBJ2-7; D remains unclear. Germline CDR1 is SGHTA and CDR2 is FQGNSA. Trimming took 5 bases from V and 6 from J, leaving 14 bases between them. The CDR3 extends over 13 amino acids. The CDR3 nucleotides are TGTGCCAGCAGCCCCATTAGATCGGCCGAGCAGTACTTC. Translated: CASSPIRSAEQYF.

The chain joins TRBV7-3 to TRBJ1-2, with D possibly TRBD1 on 6 matching bases. Germline V gives CDR1 SGHTA, CDR2 FQGTGA. V lost 8 bases and J lost 8, with 15 bases in between. The CDR3 runs to 12 residues. This chain's CDR3 is CASGEQGGGYTF. The CDR3 region has the DNA TGTGCCAGCGGGGAACAGGGAGGAGGCTACACCTTC.

The chain combines TRBV4-1 with TRBJ2-5; weak D call: TRBD2 (6 bases). Trimming removed 2 bases at V and 10 bases at J, with 17 bases between. Germline CDR1 and CDR2: MGHRA and YSYEKL. The CDR3 is 14 amino acids. This CDR3 is CASSQTQAFGSQYF. The CDR3 region has the DNA TGCGCCAGCAGCCAAACTCAGGCCTTCGGGAGCCAGTACTTC.

This chain links TRBV5-6 with TRBJ2-7; D not certain. This CDR3 spans 11 amino acids. Per germline, CDR1 SGHDT and CDR2 YYEEEE. Trimming pared 0 bases from V and 3 bases from J, leaving 1 base between. The CDR3 sequence is CASSLVYEQYF. The CDR3 nucleotides are TGTGCCAGCAGCTTGGTCTACGAGCAGTACTTC.

V usage is TRBV3-1 (or the pseudogene TRBV3-2) and J usage is TRBJ1-6, with 7 bases identical to TRBD1. Germline lookup yields CDR1 LGHDT and CDR2 YNNKEL (reference sequence). V shed 4 bases and J 4 bases; nucleotides not matched to a gene: 4. The CDR3 has 15 residues. CDR3 nucleotide sequence: TGTGCCAGCAGCCCCCGGGACAGATATAATTCACCCCTCCACTTT. Its translation is CASSPRDRYNSPLHF.

The rearrangement joins TRBV5-1 to TRBJ2-7; 15 bases are a match to TRBD2. V shed 4 bases, J shed 1 base, and the junction held 3 bases outside the gene matches. Germline CDR1 reads SGHRS; CDR2 reads YFSETQ. This CDR3 is built from 16 residues. The CDR3 spells CASSPGLAGGSYEQYF. CDR3 nucleotide sequence: TGCGCCAGCAGCCCGGGACTAGCGGGAGGTTCCTACGAGCAGTACTTC.

The chain recombines TRBV7-6 with TRBJ1-4; unclear D gene. Trimming took off 4 bases at V and 7 bases at J, with 7 bases between the two ends. The CDR3 consists of 12 residues. CDR1 and CDR2 from the germline V gene are SGHVS and FNYEAQ. The CDR3 nucleotides read TGTGCCAGCAGCTCCGAGAGTGAAAAACTGTTTTTT. Its translation: CASSSESEKLFF.

The gene calls are TRBV5-5 and TRBJ2-3, with 8 positions matching TRBD1. Germline values: CDR1 SGHKS, CDR2 YYEKEE (reference sequence). With 4 bases clipped from V and 3 bases from J, the junction kept 13 bases outside the gene matches. CDR3 length: 17 amino acids. CDR3 coding DNA: TGTGCCAGCAGCCCCGGACCCGAGACAGGGGAGACAGATACGCAGTATTTT. This translates into CASSPGPETGETDTQYF. Complete variable domain (other parts from reference TRBV5-5 and TRBJ2-3): DAGVTQSPTHLIKTRGQQVTLRCSPISGHKSVSWYQQVLGQGPQFIFQYYEKEERGRGNFPDRFSARQFPNYSSELNVNALLLGDSALYLCASSPGPETGETDTQYFGPGTRLTVL.

The chain recombines TRBV6-5 with TRBJ1-2; 8 bases fit TRBD1. V shed 6 bases and J 8 bases; nucleotides not matched to a gene: 8. The CDR3 runs to 13 residues. The V gene's germline CDR1 is MNHEY and CDR2 SVGAGI. The CDR3 coding sequence is TGTGCCAGCAGGCCCTCAGGGGGCTACGGCTACACCTTC. This gives the protein CASRPSGGYGYTF.